Following are 10 T cell receptor beta chains from one sample sequenced in a study of metastatic and nonmetastatic thyroid tumors. Thyroid surgery was preceded by no treatment in any patient. With MiXCR, TCRdb called clones anew from the PCR reads. The data hold over 15,000 clones, with under 15% observed a single time. The sample consisted of tumor tissue. Receptors originate from a female donor with papillary thyroid cancer or a benign thyroid nodule (not recorded which). Some clones in this sample may be carry-over from other donors' samples.

By its share, this clone is medium-sized. The gene calls are TRBV7-2 and TRBJ1-5; D is uncertain. Trimming took off 1 base at V and 9 bases at J, with 7 bases between the two ends. Germline V gives CDR1 SGHTA, CDR2 FQGNSA. This CDR3 has 12 residues. The CDR3 DNA sequence: TGTGCCAGCAGCTTAGGAGAGGGGCCCCAGCATTTT. Its protein is CASSLGEGPQHF.

The V gene is TRBV5-1, the J gene TRBJ2-1, with D possibly being TRBD1 (5 bases). The CDR3 runs to 17 residues. Trimming took 3 bases from V and 0 from J, leaving 16 bases between them. The germline V gene encodes CDR1 SGHRS and CDR2 YFSETQ. CDR3 bases: TGCGCCAGCAGCTGGGGCCTCGGGCGAAGCTCCTACAATGAGCAGTTCTTC. Protein: CASSWGLGRSSYNEQFF.

This clone appeared many times. The chain combines TRBV18 with TRBJ2-3, with D maybe TRBD2 (6 bases). In germline, CDR1 is KGHSH, CDR2 LQKENI. CDR3 size: 15 residues. V lost 6 bases and J 6 bases, leaving 19 bases between the germline ends. The CDR3 DNA reads as TGTGCCAGCTCGACCGTTCGAGGAGGGACCGATACGCAGTATTTT. It translates to CASSTVRGGTDTQYF.

This clone was detected many times. V usage is TRBV9 and J usage is TRBJ2-7; either TRBD1 or TRBD2 may supply D (5 bases each). Germline V CDR1 and CDR2: SGDLS, YYNGEE. Trimming cost V 0 bases and J 0 bases, with 13 bases left between them. CDR3 length equals 16 residues. In DNA, the CDR3 is TGTGCCAGCAGCGTAGGTTACGGGGCCAGCTCCTACGAGCAGTACTTC. Residues: CASSVGYGASSYEQYF. The whole variable domain, remainder taken from reference TRBV9 and TRBJ2-7, is DSGVTQTPKHLITATGQRVTLRCSPRSGDLSVYWYQQSLDQGLQFLIQYYNGEERAKGNILERFSAQQFPDLHSELNLSSLELGDSALYFCASSVGYGASSYEQYFGPGTRLTVT.

This clone was seen many times. The J gene is TRBJ1-2, the V gene TRBV9; 9 bases line up with TRBD1. The CDR3 extends over 16 amino acids. Germline lookup yields CDR1 SGDLS and CDR2 YYNGEE. With 3 bases clipped from V and 1 base from J, the junction kept 7 bases outside the gene matches. The CDR3 reads CASSEWDREVNYGYTF. CDR3 bases: TGTGCCAGCAGCGAGTGGGACAGGGAGGTTAACTATGGCTACACCTTC.

This clone was detected ten times or more. The genes are TRBV10-2 and TRBJ1-2, with D perhaps matching TRBD1 (5 bases). The length of the CDR3 is 12 residues. The V end was cut by 10 bases, the J end by 4 bases, with 13 bases between. The germline V gene has CDR1 WSHSY and CDR2 SAAADI. The CDR3 DNA sequence: TGCGCCACATCCAGGGAGGGCTATGGCTACACCTTC. Its translation: CATSREGYGYTF.

This clone was recorded many times. The chain uses TRBV20-1 and TRBJ1-1; tentatively, D is TRBD1 (6 bases). V was cut by 0 bases and J by 5 bases, with 19 bases left in between. The germline V gene has CDR1 DFQATT and CDR2 SNEGSKA (reference sequence). This CDR3 has 16 amino acids. The CDR3 loop is CSARDAVAGVGTEAFF. The CDR3 DNA reads TGCAGTGCTAGAGATGCGGTGGCAGGGGTGGGGACTGAAGCTTTCTTT.

This clone was seen ten or more times. This chain uses TRBV10-2 with TRBJ2-6; D ambiguous. CDR1 and CDR2 (germline): WSHSY, SAAADI. V shed 0 bases and J shed 0 bases, with 0 bases lying between them. The CDR3 length is 14 residues. CDR3: CASSESSGANVLTF. In DNA, the CDR3 is TGCGCCAGCAGTGAGTCCTCTGGGGCCAACGTCCTGACTTTC.

This clone was counted only a few times. A much more abundant neighbour one base away suggests this may be a read error. The chain has TRBV6-1 and TRBJ2-3; 7 positions agree with TRBD1. The CDR3 runs 13 residues. With 7 bases clipped from V and 7 bases from J, the junction kept 8 bases outside the gene matches. Germline V gene sequence: CDR1 MNHNS, CDR2 SASEGT. For the CDR3, the DNA is TGTGCCAGCATTGAGGCGACAGGGTATACGCAGTATTTT. This gives the protein CASIEATGYTQYF.

By share, this clone ranks as medium-sized. The chain carries TRBV20-1 and TRBJ1-2; 8 nucleotides align to TRBD1. Germline trimming cut 5 bases from V and 5 bases from J; bases unmatched to any gene: 4. CDR3 size: 12 residues. Germline CDR1 reads DFQATT; CDR2 reads SNEGSKA (reference sequence). The CDR3 loop is CSAWTGIYGYTF. The CDR3 DNA is TGCAGTGCTTGGACAGGGATTTATGGCTACACCTTC.